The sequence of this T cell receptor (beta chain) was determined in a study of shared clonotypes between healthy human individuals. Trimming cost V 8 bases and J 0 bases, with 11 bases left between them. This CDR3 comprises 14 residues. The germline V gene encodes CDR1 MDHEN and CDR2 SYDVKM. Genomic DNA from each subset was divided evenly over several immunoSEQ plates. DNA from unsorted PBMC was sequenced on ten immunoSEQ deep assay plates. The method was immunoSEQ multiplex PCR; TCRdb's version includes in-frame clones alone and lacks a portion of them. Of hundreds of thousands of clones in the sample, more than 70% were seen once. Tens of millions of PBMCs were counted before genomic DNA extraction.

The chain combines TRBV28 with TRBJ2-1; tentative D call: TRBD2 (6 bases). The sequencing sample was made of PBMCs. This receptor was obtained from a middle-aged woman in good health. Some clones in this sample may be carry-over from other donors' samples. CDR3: CASGLTSSYNEQFF. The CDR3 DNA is TGTGCCAGCGGACTGACTAGCTCCTACAATGAGCAGTTCTTC.